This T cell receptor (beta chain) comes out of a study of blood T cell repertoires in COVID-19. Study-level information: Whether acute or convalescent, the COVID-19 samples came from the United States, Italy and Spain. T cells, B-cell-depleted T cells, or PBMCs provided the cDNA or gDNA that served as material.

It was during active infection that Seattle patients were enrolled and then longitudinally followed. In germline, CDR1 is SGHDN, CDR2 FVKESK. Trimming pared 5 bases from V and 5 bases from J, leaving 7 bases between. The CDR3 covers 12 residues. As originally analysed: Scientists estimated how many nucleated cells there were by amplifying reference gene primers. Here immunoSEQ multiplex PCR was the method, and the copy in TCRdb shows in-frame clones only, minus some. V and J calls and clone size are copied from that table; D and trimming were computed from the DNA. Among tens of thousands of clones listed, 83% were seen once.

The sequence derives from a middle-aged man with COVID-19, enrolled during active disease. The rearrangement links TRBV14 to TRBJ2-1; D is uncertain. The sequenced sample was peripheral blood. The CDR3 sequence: CASSYSNNEQFF. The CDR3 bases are TGTGCCAGCAGCTATAGTAACAATGAGCAGTTCTTC.